These T cell receptor beta chains were read from a single sample in a study of cytomegalovirus exposure and HLA in healthy donors. Sequenced by immunoSEQ multiplex PCR; TCRdb stores in-frame clones only, minus some. The table has 150,000 to 180,000 clones, 74% seen once. The sequencing sample was made of PBMCs. These receptors originate from a man aged 30 to 39 in good health and CMV-seronegative. Each CDR3 is given with its conserved first and last residue. Fields, in order: D gene, J gene, V gene, clone size, CDR3 DNA, CDR3 protein. D genes are given only for firm matches. The size field is filled for only some rows; it gives once, few, many or a size class.

d_gene: .
j_gene: TRBJ2-3
v_gene: TRBV5-4
abundance: .
CDR3nt: TGTGCCAGCAGCCTTAGCACAGATACGCAGTATTTT
CDR3aa: CASSLSTDTQYF

d_gene: .
j_gene: TRBJ1-2
v_gene: TRBV4-1
abundance: few
CDR3nt: TGCGCCAGCAGCCCCGTCCGGTTAGGGGTTGATGGCTACACCTTC
CDR3aa: CASSPVRLGVDGYTF

d_gene: .
j_gene: TRBJ2-2
v_gene: TRBV6-1
abundance: .
CDR3nt: TGTGCCAGCAGTGAAAGGGGAAACACCGGGGAGCTGTTTTTT
CDR3aa: CASSERGNTGELFF

d_gene: TRBD2
j_gene: TRBJ2-3
v_gene: TRBV7-9
abundance: .
CDR3nt: TGTGCCAGCAGCTTGTCTAGCGGGGGGGGCACAGATACGCAGTATTTT
CDR3aa: CASSLSSGGGTDTQYF

d_gene: TRBD1
j_gene: TRBJ1-4
v_gene: TRBV5-6
abundance: .
CDR3nt: TGTGCCAGCAGCTACCTGGACAGGAGTAATGAAAAACTGTTTTTT
CDR3aa: CASSYLDRSNEKLFF

d_gene: .
j_gene: TRBJ2-5
v_gene: TRBV5-4
abundance: .
CDR3nt: TGTGCCAGCAGCTTGCTTTCTGGTATAGCGGAGACCCAGTACTTC
CDR3aa: CASSLLSGIAETQYF

d_gene: TRBD1
j_gene: TRBJ2-5
v_gene: TRBV29-1
abundance: .
CDR3nt: TGCAGCGTGGGACAGGGGAGCGAGACCCAGTACTTC
CDR3aa: CSVGQGSETQYF

d_gene: .
j_gene: TRBJ2-5
v_gene: TRBV28
abundance: .
CDR3nt: TGTGCCAGCAGTTTTTTGGGACTCGAGGGGACCCAGTACTTC
CDR3aa: CASSFLGLEGTQYF

d_gene: .
j_gene: TRBJ2-3
v_gene: TRBV29-1
abundance: .
CDR3nt: TGCAGCGTTGACACTCCAGGGAACGGCACAGATACGCAGTATTTT
CDR3aa: CSVDTPGNGTDTQYF

d_gene: .
j_gene: TRBJ1-4
v_gene: TRBV9
abundance: .
CDR3nt: TGTGCCAGCAGCGTAGGCGGGGGAACAACTAATGAAAAACTGTTTTTT
CDR3aa: CASSVGGGTTNEKLFF

d_gene: .
j_gene: TRBJ1-2
v_gene: TRBV29-1
abundance: .
CDR3nt: TGCAGCGTTGGCGAGGGTTACTATGGCTACACCTTC
CDR3aa: CSVGEGYYGYTF

d_gene: .
j_gene: TRBJ1-4
v_gene: TRBV2
abundance: few
CDR3nt: TGTGCCAGCAGTCAAACAGGGATAGAAAAACTGTTTTTT
CDR3aa: CASSQTGIEKLFF

d_gene: TRBD1
j_gene: TRBJ1-1
v_gene: TRBV9
abundance: .
CDR3nt: TGTGCCAGCAGCGGGCAGGGGGCAGGCACTGAAGCTTTCTTT
CDR3aa: CASSGQGAGTEAFF

d_gene: .
j_gene: TRBJ1-6
v_gene: TRBV19
abundance: .
CDR3nt: TGTGCCAGTAGTATAGCAGGGGTGGATATTTCACCCCTCCACTTT
CDR3aa: CASSIAGVDISPLHF

d_gene: .
j_gene: TRBJ2-1
v_gene: TRBV27
abundance: .
CDR3nt: TGTGCCAGCAGTTTAAGGGGCAATGAGCAGTTCTTC
CDR3aa: CASSLRGNEQFF

d_gene: TRBD1
j_gene: TRBJ1-6
v_gene: TRBV6-5
abundance: .
CDR3nt: TGTGCCAGCAGCGACAGGGGTGCCTATAATTCACCCCTCAACTTT
CDR3aa: CASSDRGAYNSPLNF

d_gene: .
j_gene: TRBJ2-1
v_gene: TRBV7-9
abundance: .
CDR3nt: TGTGCCAGCAGCCCCCGAGACGGGAGCTCCTACAATGAGCAGTTCTTC
CDR3aa: CASSPRDGSSYNEQFF

d_gene: TRBD1
j_gene: TRBJ1-6
v_gene: TRBV10-1
abundance: .
CDR3nt: TGCGCCAGCAGTGAGTGCGGGACAGAGCATAATTCACCCCTCCACTTT
CDR3aa: CASSECGTEHNSPLHF

d_gene: .
j_gene: TRBJ1-1
v_gene: TRBV7-9
abundance: .
CDR3nt: TGTGCCAGCAGCTTAGTCGGAGGAGGGGAGGCTGAAGCTTTCTTT
CDR3aa: CASSLVGGGEAEAFF

d_gene: .
j_gene: TRBJ2-1
v_gene: TRBV5-6
abundance: .
CDR3nt: TGTGCCAGCAGCTTGGGGGCTGAGCAGTTCTTC
CDR3aa: CASSLGAEQFF

d_gene: .
j_gene: TRBJ1-3
v_gene: TRBV15
abundance: .
CDR3nt: TGTGCCACCAGCAGAGAACGACAGCTCTCTGGAAACACCATATATTTT
CDR3aa: CATSRERQLSGNTIYF

d_gene: TRBD2
j_gene: TRBJ2-5
v_gene: TRBV5-1
abundance: .
CDR3nt: TGCGCCAGCAGCTCGGGACTAGGACGCGAGACCCAGTACTTC
CDR3aa: CASSSGLGRETQYF

d_gene: .
j_gene: TRBJ1-1
v_gene: TRBV7-3
abundance: .
CDR3nt: TGTGCCAGCAGCGTCGGGGGGATGAACACTGAAGCTTTCTTT
CDR3aa: CASSVGGMNTEAFF

d_gene: .
j_gene: TRBJ1-5
v_gene: TRBV6-1
abundance: few
CDR3nt: TGTGCCAGCAGTGAACAGGAATTACAGCCCCAGAATTTT
CDR3aa: CASSEQELQPQNF

d_gene: .
j_gene: TRBJ1-2
v_gene: TRBV6-1
abundance: .
CDR3nt: TGTGCCAGCAGTGGTAGGGGGTTTGTCGGCTACACCTTC
CDR3aa: CASSGRGFVGYTF

d_gene: TRBD1
j_gene: TRBJ2-2
v_gene: TRBV5-1
abundance: .
CDR3nt: TGCGCCAGCAGCTTGGAATCCCCGGGACAGGGCACCGGGGAGCTGTTTTTT
CDR3aa: CASSLESPGQGTGELFF